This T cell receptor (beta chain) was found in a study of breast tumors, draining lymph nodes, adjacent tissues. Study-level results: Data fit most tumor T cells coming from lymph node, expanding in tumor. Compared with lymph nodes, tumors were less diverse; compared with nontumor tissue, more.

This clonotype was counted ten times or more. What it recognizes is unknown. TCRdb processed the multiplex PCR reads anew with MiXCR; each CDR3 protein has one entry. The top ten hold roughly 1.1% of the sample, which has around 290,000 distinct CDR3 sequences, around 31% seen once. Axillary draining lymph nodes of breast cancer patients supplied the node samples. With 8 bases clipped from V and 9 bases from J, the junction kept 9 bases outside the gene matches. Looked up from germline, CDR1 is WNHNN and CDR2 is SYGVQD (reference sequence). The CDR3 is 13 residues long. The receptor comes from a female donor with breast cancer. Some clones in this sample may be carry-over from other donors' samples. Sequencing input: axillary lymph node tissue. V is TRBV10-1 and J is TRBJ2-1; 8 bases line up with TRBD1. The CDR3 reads CASGRTGPGEQFF. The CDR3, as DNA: TGCGCCAGCGGCCGGACAGGGCCGGGTGAGCAGTTCTTC.